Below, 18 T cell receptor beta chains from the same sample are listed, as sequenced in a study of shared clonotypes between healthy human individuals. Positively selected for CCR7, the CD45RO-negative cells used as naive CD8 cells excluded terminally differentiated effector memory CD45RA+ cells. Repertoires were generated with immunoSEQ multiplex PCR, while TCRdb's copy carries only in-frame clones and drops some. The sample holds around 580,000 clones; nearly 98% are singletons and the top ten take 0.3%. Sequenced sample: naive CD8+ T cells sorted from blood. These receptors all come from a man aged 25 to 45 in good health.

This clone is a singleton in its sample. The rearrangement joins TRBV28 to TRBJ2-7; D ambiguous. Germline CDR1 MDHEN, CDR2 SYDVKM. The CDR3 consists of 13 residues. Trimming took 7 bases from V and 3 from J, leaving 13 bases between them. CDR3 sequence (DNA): TGTGCCAGCACCTATTCGCGGAGCTACGAGCAGTACTTC. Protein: CASTYSRSYEQYF.

CDR3 bases: TGCAGCGTTAACCCCAGGGACAGGGGCGCGGACACCATATATTTT. It yields the protein CSVNPRDRGADTIYF. V and J are TRBV29-1 and TRBJ1-3, with 10 nucleotides matching TRBD1. The CDR3 length is 15 residues. J was trimmed by 8 bases and V by 5 bases; bases with no gene match: 12. The germline V gene has CDR1 SQVTM and CDR2 ANQGSEA.

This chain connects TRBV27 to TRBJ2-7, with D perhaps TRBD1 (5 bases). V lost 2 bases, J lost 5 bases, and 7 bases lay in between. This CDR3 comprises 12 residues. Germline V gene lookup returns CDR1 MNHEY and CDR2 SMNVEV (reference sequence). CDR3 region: CASSLAGNEQYF. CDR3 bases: TGTGCCAGCAGTTTAGCAGGGAACGAGCAGTACTTC.

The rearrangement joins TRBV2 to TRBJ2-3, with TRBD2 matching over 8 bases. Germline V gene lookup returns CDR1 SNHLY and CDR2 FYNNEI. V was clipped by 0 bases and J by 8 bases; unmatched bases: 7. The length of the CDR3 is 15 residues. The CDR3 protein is CASSEARTSLGTQYF. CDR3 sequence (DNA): TGTGCCAGCAGTGAAGCCAGGACTAGCCTGGGTACGCAGTATTTT.

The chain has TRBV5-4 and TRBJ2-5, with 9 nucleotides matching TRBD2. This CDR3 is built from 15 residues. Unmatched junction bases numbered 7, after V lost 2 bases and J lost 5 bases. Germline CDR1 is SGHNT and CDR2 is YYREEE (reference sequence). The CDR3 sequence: CASSFFPSGMETQYF. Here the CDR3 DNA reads TGTGCCAGCAGCTTTTTTCCTAGCGGGATGGAGACCCAGTACTTC.

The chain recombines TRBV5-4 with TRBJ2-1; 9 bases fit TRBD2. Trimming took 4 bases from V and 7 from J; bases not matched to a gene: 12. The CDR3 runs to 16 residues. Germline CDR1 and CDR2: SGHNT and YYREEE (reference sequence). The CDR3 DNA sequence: TGTGCCAGCAGCCCGGGTCCTAGCGGGATTAGTAATGAGCAGTTCTTC. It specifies CASSPGPSGISNEQFF.

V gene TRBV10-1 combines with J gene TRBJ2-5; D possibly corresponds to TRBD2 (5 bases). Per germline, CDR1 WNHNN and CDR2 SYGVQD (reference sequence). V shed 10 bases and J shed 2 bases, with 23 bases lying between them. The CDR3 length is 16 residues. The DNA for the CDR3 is TGCGCCAACGAAATCCAAGCGGAGTTCGTACAAGAGACCCAGTACTTC. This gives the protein CANEIQAEFVQETQYF.

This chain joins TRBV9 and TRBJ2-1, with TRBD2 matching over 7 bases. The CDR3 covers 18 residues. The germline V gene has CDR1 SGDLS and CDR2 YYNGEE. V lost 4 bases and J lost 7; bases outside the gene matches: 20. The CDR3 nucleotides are TGTGCCAGCAGCCCGCCCTTGGGTAGCGGGCCGCTTTGGAATGAGCAGTTCTTC. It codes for CASSPPLGSGPLWNEQFF. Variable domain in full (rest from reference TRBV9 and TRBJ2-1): DSGVTQTPKHLITATGQRVTLRCSPRSGDLSVYWYQQSLDQGLQFLIQYYNGEERAKGNILERFSAQQFPDLHSELNLSSLELGDSALYFCASSPPLGSGPLWNEQFFGPGTRLTVL.

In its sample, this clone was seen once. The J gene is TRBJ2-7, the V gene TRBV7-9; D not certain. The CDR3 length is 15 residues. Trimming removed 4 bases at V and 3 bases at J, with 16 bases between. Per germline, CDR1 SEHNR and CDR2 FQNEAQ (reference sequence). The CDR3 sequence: CASSSTTAVGYEQYF. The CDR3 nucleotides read TGTGCCAGCAGCTCCACGACCGCGGTAGGCTACGAGCAGTACTTC.

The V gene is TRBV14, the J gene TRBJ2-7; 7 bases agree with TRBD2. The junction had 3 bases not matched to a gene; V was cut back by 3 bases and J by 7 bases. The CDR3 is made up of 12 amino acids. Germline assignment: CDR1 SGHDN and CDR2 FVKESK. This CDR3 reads CASSQGLPEQYF. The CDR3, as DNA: TGTGCCAGCAGCCAGGGACTACCGGAGCAGTACTTC.

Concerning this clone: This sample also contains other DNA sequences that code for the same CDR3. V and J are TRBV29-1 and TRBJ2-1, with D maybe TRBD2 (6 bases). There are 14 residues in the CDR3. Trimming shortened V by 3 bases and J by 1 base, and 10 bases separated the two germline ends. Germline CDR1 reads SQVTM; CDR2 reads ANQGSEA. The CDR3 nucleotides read TGCAGCGTTGAGTTAGCGGCTTCCTACAATGAGCAGTTCTTC. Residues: CSVELAASYNEQFF.

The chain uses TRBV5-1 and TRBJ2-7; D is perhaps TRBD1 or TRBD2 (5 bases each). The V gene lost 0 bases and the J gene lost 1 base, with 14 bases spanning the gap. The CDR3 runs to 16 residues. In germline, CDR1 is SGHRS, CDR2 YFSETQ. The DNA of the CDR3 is TGCGCCAGCAGCTTGGCCGGAGAGGGGATTTCCTACGAGCAGTACTTC. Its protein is CASSLAGEGISYEQYF.

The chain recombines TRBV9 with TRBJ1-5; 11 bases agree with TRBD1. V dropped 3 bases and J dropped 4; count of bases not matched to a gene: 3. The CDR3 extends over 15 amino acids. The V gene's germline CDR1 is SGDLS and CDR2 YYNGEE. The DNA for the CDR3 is TGTGCCAGCAGCGAGGGACAGGGGGAAAATCAGCCCCAGCATTTT. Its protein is CASSEGQGENQPQHF.

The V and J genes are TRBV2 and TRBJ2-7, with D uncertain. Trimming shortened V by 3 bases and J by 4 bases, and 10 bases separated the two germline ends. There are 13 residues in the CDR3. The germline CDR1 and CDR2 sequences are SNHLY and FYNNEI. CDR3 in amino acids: CASSDIPLYEQYF. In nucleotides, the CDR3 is TGTGCCAGCAGTGACATCCCCTTATACGAGCAGTACTTC.

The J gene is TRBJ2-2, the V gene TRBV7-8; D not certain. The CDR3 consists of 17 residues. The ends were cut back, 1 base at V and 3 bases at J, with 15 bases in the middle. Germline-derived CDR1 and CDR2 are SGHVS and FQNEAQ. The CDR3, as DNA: TGTGCCAGCAGCTTAGTGAGCCCGGGTCGCTACACCGGGGAGCTGTTTTTT. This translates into CASSLVSPGRYTGELFF.

The CDR3 spells CASSARQASTDTQYF. The CDR3 DNA is TGCGCCAGCAGCGCGCGACAGGCGAGCACAGATACGCAGTATTTT. This chain links TRBV4-3 with TRBJ2-3; possible D gene TRBD1, 6 bases. The ends were cut back, 5 bases at V and 0 bases at J, with 12 bases in the middle. The length of the CDR3 is 15 residues. CDR1 and CDR2 (germline): LGHNA, YSLEER.

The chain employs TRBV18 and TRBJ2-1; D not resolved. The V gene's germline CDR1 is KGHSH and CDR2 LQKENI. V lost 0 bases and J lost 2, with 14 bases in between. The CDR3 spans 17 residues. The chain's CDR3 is CASSPPDKVRTYNEQFF. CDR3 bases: TGTGCCAGCTCACCACCGGATAAAGTTAGAACCTACAATGAGCAGTTCTTC. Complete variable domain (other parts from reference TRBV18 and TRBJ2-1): NAGVMQNPRHLVRRRGQEARLRCSPMKGHSHVYWYRQLPEEGLKFMVYLQKENIIDESGMPKERFSAEFPKEGPSILRIQQVVRGDSAAYFCASSPPDKVRTYNEQFFGPGTRLTVL.

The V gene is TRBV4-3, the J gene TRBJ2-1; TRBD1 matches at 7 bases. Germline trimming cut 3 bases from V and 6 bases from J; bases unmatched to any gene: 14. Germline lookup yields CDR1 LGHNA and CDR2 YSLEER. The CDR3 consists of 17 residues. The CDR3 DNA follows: TGCGCCAGCAGCCAGTATTGGTCAGGGGGTGGGGGCAATGAGCAGTTCTTC. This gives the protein CASSQYWSGGGGNEQFF.